This TCR beta chain was recovered during a study of cytomegalovirus exposure and HLA in healthy donors. Study-wide findings and caveats: Altogether, 150 to 200 TCR beta chains were recorded as cytomegalovirus-associated. Versus the approximately 700-donor mean, an Asian-associated ancestry cluster reportedly showed fewer N-insertions in a later analysis. Later, TCR association rates were found to vary by HLA locus, highest for DRB1 and lowest for HLA-C.

At collection, donors were nominally healthy, but unrecorded immune exposures were probable. Between the trimmed V and J ends, which lost 5 bases and 0 bases, there was a span of 11 bases. There are 14 residues in the CDR3. Germline V gives CDR1 SGHAT, CDR2 FQNNGV. PCR employed 60 Vbeta and 13 Jbeta primers. This table comes from immunoSEQ multiplex PCR, and its TCRdb copy is limited to in-frame clones, with some not included. The sample yields over 150,000 clones, about four fifths seen once. Notes on this clone: Its antigen is undetermined.

The sequenced sample was PBMCs. The source of this sequence is a woman between 50 and 59 years old in good health and CMV-seronegative. This chain joins TRBV11-2 and TRBJ2-7; D not resolved. The CDR3 nucleotides are TGTGCCAGCAGCCCTATGTCCCTCTCCTACGAGCAGTACTTC. Residues: CASSPMSLSYEQYF.